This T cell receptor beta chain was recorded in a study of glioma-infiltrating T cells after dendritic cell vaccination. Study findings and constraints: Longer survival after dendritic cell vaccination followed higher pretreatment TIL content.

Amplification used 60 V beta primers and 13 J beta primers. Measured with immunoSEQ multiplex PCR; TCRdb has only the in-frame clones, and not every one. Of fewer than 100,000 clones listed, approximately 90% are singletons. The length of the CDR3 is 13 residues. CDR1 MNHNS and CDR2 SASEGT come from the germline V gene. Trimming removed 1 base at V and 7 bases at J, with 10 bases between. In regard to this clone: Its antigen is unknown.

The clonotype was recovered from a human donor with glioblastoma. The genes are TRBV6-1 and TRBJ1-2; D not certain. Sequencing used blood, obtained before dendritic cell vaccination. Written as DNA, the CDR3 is TGTGCCAGCAGTGAAGTCGGGGTAGGTGGCTACACCTTC. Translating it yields CASSEVGVGGYTF.